The clone carrying this T cell receptor (beta chain) was counted ten times or more. In germline, CDR1 is SGHNT, CDR2 YYREEE (reference sequence). This CDR3 is 15 amino acids long. V dropped 0 bases and J dropped 1 base, with 10 bases sitting between them. The sample comes from a study of early T cells in non-severe SARS-CoV-2 infection. For the study at large: The study sequenced bulk RNA from unsorted whole blood, with chains unpaired.

Molecules of cDNA were individually given unique molecular identifiers that were attached to them. TCRdb re-analysed the 5' RACE reads in MiXCR, keeping a single row per CDR3 protein. The sample includes some 39,000 distinct CDR3 sequences, more than 6.5% of them seen just once. The sequenced material came from whole blood. The receptor was derived from an adult who was a healthcare worker with PCR-confirmed SARS-CoV-2 infection or an uninfected control (not recorded which). The chain links TRBV5-4 to TRBJ1-1; no reliable D call. CDR3 sequence reads: CASSLAREGNTEAFF. The CDR3 DNA reads TGTGCCAGCAGCTTGGCAAGGGAGGGGAACACTGAAGCTTTCTTT.